The 14 T cell receptor beta chains below were found in one sample sequenced in a study of CD8+ T cells in alopecia areata. Treatment denoted: oral pan-JAK inhibitor, 5-10 mg twice daily. Reverse transcription of extracted RNA yielded cDNA, which provided the sequencing template. Here immunoSEQ multiplex PCR was the method, and the copy in TCRdb shows in-frame clones only, minus some. The sample lists around 140,000 clones, about 59% occurring once. The source material was CD8+ T cells sorted from blood, sampled at week 4, from a patient treated with tofacitinib. The receptors here all came from a human donor with alopecia areata.

The chain is built from TRBV27 and TRBJ1-2; 11 nucleotides align to TRBD1. The CDR3 totals 16 residues. Germline values: CDR1 MNHEY, CDR2 SMNVEV (reference sequence). V lost 4 bases and J lost 4; bases outside the gene matches: 8. The CDR3 region has the DNA TGTGCCAGCAGTTCCCGGACAGGGGGCAACCCCTATGGCTACACCTTC. Translation gives CASSSRTGGNPYGYTF.

The table lists this clone with a few counts. The chain couples TRBV5-1 to TRBJ2-7; D is possibly TRBD1 (5 bases). There are 14 residues in the CDR3. V was shortened by 4 bases and J by 1 base, with 12 bases between the two germline ends. CDR1 is SGHRS, CDR2 YFSETQ, per germline. The CDR3 is CASSESRVSYEQYF. DNA of the CDR3: TGCGCCAGCAGCGAAAGCAGGGTTTCCTACGAGCAGTACTTC.

This chain links TRBV11-2 with TRBJ2-2; D is perhaps TRBD1 (5 bases). Germline CDR1 and CDR2: SGHAT and FQNNGV. Trimming cost V 2 bases and J 0 bases, with 13 bases left between them. This CDR3 contains 17 residues. In nucleotides, the CDR3 is TGTGCCAGCAGCTTAAATCGTGGGGCCTCGAACACCGGGGAGCTGTTTTTT. This encodes CASSLNRGASNTGELFF.

The chain links TRBV9 to TRBJ1-4; maybe TRBD1 (6 bases). This CDR3 has 15 amino acids. CDR1 SGDLS and CDR2 YYNGEE come from the germline V gene. Trimming removed 0 bases at V and 3 bases at J, with 9 bases between. The CDR3 DNA is TGTGCCAGCAGCGTAGAGGGGGGCCCTAATGAAAAACTGTTTTTT. Translation: CASSVEGGPNEKLFF.

The rearrangement joins TRBV4-1 to TRBJ1-4, with TRBD1 identical over 9 bases. This CDR3 contains 16 residues. Trimming at V came to 4 bases and at J to 2 bases, leaving 5 bases not matched to a gene. The germline V gene has CDR1 MGHRA and CDR2 YSYEKL. CDR3 protein: CASSPRDRDTNEKLFF. The CDR3, as DNA: TGCGCCAGCAGCCCCAGGGACAGGGATACTAATGAAAAACTGTTTTTT.

This clone has only a few counts. Here the CDR3 reads CSVAEWGTEAFF. The CDR3 coding sequence is TGCAGCGTGGCCGAGTGGGGCACTGAAGCTTTCTTT. The J gene is TRBJ1-1, the V gene TRBV29-1; D unclear. Germline-derived CDR1 and CDR2 are SQVTM and ANQGSEA. Deletions cut 6 bases from V and 4 bases from J, with 12 bases between. There are 12 residues in the CDR3.

The genes are TRBV27 and TRBJ1-1; possibly TRBD1 for D (6 bases). The ends were cut back, 4 bases at V and 4 bases at J, with 13 bases in the middle. Per the germline V gene, CDR1 is MNHEY and CDR2 is SMNVEV (reference sequence). The CDR3 loop spans 14 amino acids. In DNA form, the CDR3 reads TGTGCCAGCAGTTGGGGGGGCGTGGGCACTGAAGCTTTCTTT. This encodes CASSWGGVGTEAFF.

The genes are TRBV6-5 and TRBJ1-5; D gene ambiguous. V lost 7 bases and J 6 bases, leaving 10 bases between the germline ends. There are 12 residues in the CDR3. Germline loops: CDR1 MNHEY, CDR2 SVGAGI. The CDR3 DNA is TGTGCCAGCAACACCCTCGGTCAGCCCCAGCATTTT. Translated, it gives CASNTLGQPQHF.

The chain links TRBV29-1 to TRBJ2-5, with D perhaps matching TRBD1 or TRBD2 (5 bases each). The germline V gene encodes CDR1 SQVTM and CDR2 ANQGSEA. CDR3 length: 13 residues. Trimming took off 5 bases at V and 5 bases at J, with 15 bases between the two ends. DNA of the CDR3: TGCAGCGTTCCCTCCCGGGGCGCGGAGACCCAGTACTTC. It codes for CSVPSRGAETQYF.

The chain recombines TRBV16 with TRBJ2-7; TRBD1 matches at 7 bases. Germline CDR1 KGHSY, CDR2 FQNENV. With 2 bases clipped from V and 3 bases from J, the junction kept 10 bases outside the gene matches. The CDR3 is 16 residues long. The CDR3, as DNA: TGTGCCAGCAGCCAAGATTTTGGACAGGTCCACTACGAGCAGTACTTC. Amino acids: CASSQDFGQVHYEQYF. Full variable domain (outside the CDR3, taken from reference TRBV16 and TRBJ2-7): GEEVAQTPKHLVRGEGQKAKLYCAPIKGHSYVFWYQQVLKNEFKFLISFQNENVFDETGMPKERFSAKCLPNSPCSLEIQATKLEDSAVYFCASSQDFGQVHYEQYFGPGTRLTVT.

The chain employs TRBV9 and TRBJ1-1; D may be TRBD1 (5 bases). There are 15 residues in the CDR3. V was clipped by 5 bases and J by 0 bases, with 14 bases between them. Germline CDR1 SGDLS, CDR2 YYNGEE. The CDR3 nucleotides read TGTGCCAGCAGGGCCTCGGGAGGGGTGAACACTGAAGCTTTCTTT. This translates into CASRASGGVNTEAFF.

This clone was found a few times. The chain employs TRBV5-4 and TRBJ1-1; D is ambiguous. Germline V CDR1 and CDR2: SGHNT, YYREEE (reference sequence). The CDR3 consists of 15 residues. The ends were cut back, 1 base at V and 3 bases at J, with 13 bases in the middle. In nucleotides, the CDR3 is TGTGCCAGCAGCTTGTCGTTGGAGTGGGACACTGAAGCTTTCTTT. It translates to CASSLSLEWDTEAFF. The full variable domain, with the rest looked up from reference TRBV5-4 and TRBJ1-1, is ETGVTQSPTHLIKTRGQQVTLRCSSQSGHNTVSWYQQALGQGPQFIFQYYREEENGRGNFPPRFSGLQFPNYSSELNVNALELDDSALYLCASSLSLEWDTEAFFGQGTRLTVV.

This clone was found a few times. The rearrangement joins TRBV5-6 to TRBJ2-5; 13 positions agree with TRBD2. This CDR3 is built from 15 residues. The V and J ends lost 4 bases and 5 bases, in that order; junction bases with no gene match: 5. Germline lookup yields CDR1 SGHDT and CDR2 YYEEEE. In DNA form, the CDR3 reads TGTGCCAGCAGCACCGGACTAGCGGGAGAGGAGACCCAGTACTTC. Translated: CASSTGLAGEETQYF.

The chain joins TRBV27 to TRBJ1-5, with D unclear. CDR3 length: 13 amino acids. Trimming pared 5 bases from V and 0 bases from J, leaving 5 bases between. Germline loops: CDR1 MNHEY, CDR2 SMNVEV (reference sequence). The CDR3 sequence is CASSTYSNQPQHF. The CDR3 bases are TGTGCCAGCAGTACCTATAGCAATCAGCCCCAGCATTTT.